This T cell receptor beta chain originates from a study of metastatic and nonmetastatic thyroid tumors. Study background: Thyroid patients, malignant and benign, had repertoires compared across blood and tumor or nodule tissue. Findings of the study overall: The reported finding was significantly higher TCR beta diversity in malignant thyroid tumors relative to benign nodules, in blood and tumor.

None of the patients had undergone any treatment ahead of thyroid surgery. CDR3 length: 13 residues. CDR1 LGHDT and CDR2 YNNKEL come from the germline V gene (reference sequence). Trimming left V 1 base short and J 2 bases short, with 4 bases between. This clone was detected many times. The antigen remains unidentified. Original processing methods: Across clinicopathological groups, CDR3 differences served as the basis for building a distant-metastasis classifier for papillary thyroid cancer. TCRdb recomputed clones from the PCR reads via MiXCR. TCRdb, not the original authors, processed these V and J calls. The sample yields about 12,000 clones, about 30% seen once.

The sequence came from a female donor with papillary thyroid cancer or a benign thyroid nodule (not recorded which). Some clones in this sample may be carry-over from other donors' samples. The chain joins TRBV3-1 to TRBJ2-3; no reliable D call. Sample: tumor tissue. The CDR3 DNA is TGTGCCAGCAGCCAAGTCCTCACAGATACGCAGTATTTT. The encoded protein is CASSQVLTDTQYF.